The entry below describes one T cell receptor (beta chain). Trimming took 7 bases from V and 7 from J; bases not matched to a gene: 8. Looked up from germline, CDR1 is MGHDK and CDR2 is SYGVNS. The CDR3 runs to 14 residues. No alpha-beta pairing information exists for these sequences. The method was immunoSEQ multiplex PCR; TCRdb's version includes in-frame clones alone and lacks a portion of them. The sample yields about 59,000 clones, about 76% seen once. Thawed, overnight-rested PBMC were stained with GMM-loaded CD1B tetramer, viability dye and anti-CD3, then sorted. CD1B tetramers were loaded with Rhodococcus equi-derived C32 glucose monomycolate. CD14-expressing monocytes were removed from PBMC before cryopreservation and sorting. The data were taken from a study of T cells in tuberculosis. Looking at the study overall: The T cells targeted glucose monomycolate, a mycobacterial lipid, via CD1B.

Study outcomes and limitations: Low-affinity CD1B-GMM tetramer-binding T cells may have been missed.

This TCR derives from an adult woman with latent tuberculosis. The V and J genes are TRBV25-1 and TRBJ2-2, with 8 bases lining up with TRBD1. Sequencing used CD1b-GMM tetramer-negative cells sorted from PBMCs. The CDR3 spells CASTSRTGHGELFF. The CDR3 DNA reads TGTGCCAGCACCTCTCGGACAGGGCACGGGGAGCTGTTTTTT.